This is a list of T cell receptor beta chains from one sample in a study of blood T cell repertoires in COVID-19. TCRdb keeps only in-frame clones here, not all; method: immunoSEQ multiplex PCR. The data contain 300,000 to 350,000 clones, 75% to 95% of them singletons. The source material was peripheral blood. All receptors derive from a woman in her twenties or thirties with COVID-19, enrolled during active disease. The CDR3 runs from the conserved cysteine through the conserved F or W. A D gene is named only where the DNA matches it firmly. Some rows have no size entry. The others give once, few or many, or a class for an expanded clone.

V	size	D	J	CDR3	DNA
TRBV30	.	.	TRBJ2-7	CAWSPTQGRGNEQYF	TGTGCCTGGAGTCCCACGCAGGGGAGGGGTAACGAGCAGTACTTC
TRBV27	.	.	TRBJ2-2	CASGQTAGELFF	TGTGCCAGCGGACAGACCGCCGGGGAGCTGTTTTTT
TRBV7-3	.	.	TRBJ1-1	CASSQGNTEAFF	TGTGCCAGCAGCCAGGGGAACACTGAAGCTTTCTTT
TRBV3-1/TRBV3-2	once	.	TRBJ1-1	CASSQDQGTEAFF	TGTGCCAGCAGCCAAGATCAGGGCACTGAAGCTTTCTTT
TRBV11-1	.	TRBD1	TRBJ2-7	CASSLRDSYEQYF	TGTGCCAGCAGCTTGAGGGACAGCTACGAGCAGTACTTC
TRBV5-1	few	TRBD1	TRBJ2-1	CASRRDRVRSEQFF	TGCGCCAGCAGAAGGGACAGGGTGCGGAGTGAGCAGTTCTTC
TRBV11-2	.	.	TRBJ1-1	CASSEAGTPNGRAFF	TGTGCCAGCAGCGAAGCCGGGACTCCGAATGGTCGAGCTTTCTTT
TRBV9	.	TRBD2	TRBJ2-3	CASSVGSGRTDTQYF	TGTGCCAGCAGCGTAGGGAGCGGGAGGACAGATACGCAGTATTTT
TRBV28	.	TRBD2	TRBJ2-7	CASLPSGRAYEQYF	TGTGCCAGTCTCCCTAGCGGGAGGGCCTACGAGCAGTACTTC
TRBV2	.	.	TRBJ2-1	CASSTTKTYNEQFF	TGTGCCAGCAGCACGACTAAAACCTACAATGAGCAGTTCTTC
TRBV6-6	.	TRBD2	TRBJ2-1	CASSSSIAGGNEQFF	TGTGCCAGCAGTTCCTCTATAGCGGGAGGGAATGAGCAGTTCTTC
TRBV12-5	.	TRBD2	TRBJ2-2	CASGLVVGEMGLAGGMNTGELFF	TGTGCTAGTGGTTTGGTAGTCGGCGAGATGGGGCTAGCGGGAGGGATGAACACCGGGGAGCTGTTTTTT
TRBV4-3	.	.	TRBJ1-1	CASSRKRDSSTEAFF	TGCGCCAGCAGCCGGAAACGGGACTCTAGCACTGAAGCTTTCTTT
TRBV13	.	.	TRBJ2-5	CASTGRLGQETQYF	TGTGCCAGCACCGGCCGACTAGGACAAGAGACCCAGTACTTC
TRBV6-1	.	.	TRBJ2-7	CASSEAPNFSYEQYF	TGTGCCAGCAGTGAAGCGCCGAACTTCTCCTACGAGCAGTACTTC
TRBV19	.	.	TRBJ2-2	CASSASVNTGELFF	TGTGCCAGTAGTGCTAGCGTTAACACCGGGGAGCTGTTTTTT
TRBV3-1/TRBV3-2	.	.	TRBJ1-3	CASSQSLGGSGNTIYF	TGTGCCAGCAGCCAATCCTTGGGGGGCTCTGGAAACACCATATATTTT
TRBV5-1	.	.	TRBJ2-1	CASSSLPNEQFF	TGCGCCAGCAGCTCTCTTCCGAATGAGCAGTTCTTC
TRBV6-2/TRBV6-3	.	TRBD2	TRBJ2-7	CASSYSPSSGSMLAPLGEQYF	TGTGCCAGCAGTTACTCCCCGAGTAGCGGGAGTATGCTCGCCCCCCTGGGTGAGCAGTACTTC
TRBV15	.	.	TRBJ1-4	CATSRGPGMEEKLFF	TGTGCCACCAGCAGAGGCCCCGGGATGGAGGAAAAACTGTTTTTT
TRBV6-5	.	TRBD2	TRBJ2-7	CASTRSGTEQYF	TGTGCCAGCACTAGAAGCGGGACTGAGCAGTACTTC
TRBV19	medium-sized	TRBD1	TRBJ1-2	CAPPRGQAGYGYTF	TGTGCCCCCCCCCGGGGACAGGCGGGCTATGGCTACACCTTC
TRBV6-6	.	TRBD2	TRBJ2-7	CASSSTSGIYEQYF	TGTGCCAGCAGTTCTACTAGCGGAATCTACGAGCAGTACTTC
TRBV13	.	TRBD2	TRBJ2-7	CASSLGRSSGRSSVYEQYF	TGTGCCAGCAGCTTAGGCCGGAGTAGCGGGAGGTCTTCAGTATACGAGCAGTACTTC
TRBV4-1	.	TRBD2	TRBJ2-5	CASSQDRGSGTQETQYF	TGCGCCAGCAGCCAAGATAGGGGTAGCGGGACTCAAGAGACCCAGTACTTC
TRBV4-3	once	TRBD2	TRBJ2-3	CASSRISGSGADTQYF	TGCGCCAGCAGCCGGATTAGCGGGAGTGGGGCAGATACGCAGTATTTT
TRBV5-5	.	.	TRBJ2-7	CASSLRSLAEGGYEQYF	TGTGCCAGCAGCTTGCGATCTTTAGCGGAGGGGGGGTACGAGCAGTACTTC
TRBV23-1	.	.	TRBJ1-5	CASSHPESLGQPQHF	TGCGCCAGCAGTCACCCGGAGTCCCTAGGTCAGCCCCAGCATTTT
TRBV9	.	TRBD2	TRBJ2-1	CASSPGGVGDNEQFF	TGTGCCAGCTCCCCGGGGGGAGTTGGGGACAATGAGCAGTTCTTC
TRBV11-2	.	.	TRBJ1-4	CASSLGRRATNEKLFF	TGTGCCAGCAGCTTAGGAAGGAGGGCAACTAATGAAAAACTGTTTTTT
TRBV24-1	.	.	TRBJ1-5	CATSDASRIGNQPQHF	TGTGCCACCAGTGATGCCAGCAGGATCGGCAATCAGCCCCAGCATTTT
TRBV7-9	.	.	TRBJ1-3	CASSFVTGAGNTIYF	TGTGCCAGCAGCTTTGTTACAGGCGCTGGAAACACCATATATTTT
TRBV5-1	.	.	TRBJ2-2	CASSFRVAANTGELFF	TGCGCCAGCAGCTTCAGGGTGGCCGCGAACACCGGGGAGCTGTTTTTT
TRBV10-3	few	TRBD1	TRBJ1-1	CAISPGGNTEAFF	TGTGCCATCAGTCCAGGGGGGAACACTGAAGCTTTCTTT
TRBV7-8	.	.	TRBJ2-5	CASSRDNQETQYF	TGTGCCAGCAGCCGGGACAACCAAGAGACCCAGTACTTC
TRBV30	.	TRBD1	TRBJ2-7	CAWSVDRDHEQYF	TGTGCCTGGAGTGTAGACAGGGACCACGAGCAGTACTTC
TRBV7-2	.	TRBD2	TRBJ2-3	CASSFYFGVAGGPDTQYF	TGTGCCAGCAGCTTCTACTTTGGGGTAGCGGGAGGGCCAGATACGCAGTATTTT
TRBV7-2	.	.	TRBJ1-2	CASSERTANYGYTF	TGTGCCAGCAGCGAAAGGACAGCGAACTATGGCTACACCTTC
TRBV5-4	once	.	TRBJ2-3	CASSRLQGTDTQYF	TGTGCCAGCAGCCGATTACAGGGCACAGATACGCAGTATTTT
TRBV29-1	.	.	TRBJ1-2	CSVERSLYGYTF	TGCAGCGTTGAACGGTCTTTATATGGCTACACCTTC
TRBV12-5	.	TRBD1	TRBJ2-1	CASGFGDRVKDEQFF	TGTGCTAGTGGTTTTGGGGACAGGGTTAAAGATGAGCAGTTCTTC
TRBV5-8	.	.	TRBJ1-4	CASSLRRNEKLFF	TGTGCCAGCAGCTTGAGGCGGAATGAAAAACTGTTTTTT
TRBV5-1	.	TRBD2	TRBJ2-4	CASSLGEGGRVSKNIQYF	TGCGCCAGCAGCTTAGGGGAGGGAGGCAGGGTGTCCAAAAACATTCAGTACTTC
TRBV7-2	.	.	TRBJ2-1	CASSPSLVGGAYNEQFF	TGTGCCAGCAGCCCTAGTTTGGTGGGTGGAGCCTACAATGAGCAGTTCTTC
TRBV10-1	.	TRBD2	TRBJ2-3	CASRESGTVTDTQYF	TGCGCCAGCAGGGAAAGCGGGACTGTAACAGATACGCAGTATTTT
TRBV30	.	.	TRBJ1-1	CAWSTRWGEGTEAFF	TGTGCCTGGAGCACTCGTTGGGGCGAAGGGACTGAAGCTTTCTTT
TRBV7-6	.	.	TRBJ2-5	CASSPTVGSQETQYF	TGTGCCAGCAGCCCAACAGTGGGTAGTCAAGAGACCCAGTACTTC
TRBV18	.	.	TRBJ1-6	CASSPGDYSPLHF	TGTGCCAGCTCACCAGGGGACTACTCACCCCTCCACTTT